This passage covers 27 T cell receptor beta chains from one sample sequenced in a study of vaccination effects on CD4 cells after COVID-19. Sequencing was preceded by expansion of antigen-specific CD4+ T cells with viral peptide pools in the ViraFEST assay. Following culture for around 10 days, CD4+ T cells were isolated. Participants got two doses of BNT162b2 or mRNA-1273 vaccine. TCRdb's copy holds only in-frame clones and misses some; the assay was immunoSEQ multiplex PCR. The table includes around 22,000 clones, approximately 72% detected once. Their antigens remain unidentified. Sequencing was performed on CD4+ T cells from PBMCs cultured with HCoV-NL63 spike peptides, taken after COVID-19 vaccination. These receptors were obtained from a human donor who received a COVID-19 vaccine.

V is TRBV11-2 and J is TRBJ2-3, with no clear D. CDR1 and CDR2 (germline): SGHAT, FQNNGV. This CDR3 comprises 13 residues. Trimming removed 5 bases at V and 6 bases at J, with 12 bases between. The CDR3 here is CASSPRVWDTQYF. The CDR3 DNA reads TGTGCCAGCAGCCCCCGGGTCTGGGATACGCAGTATTTT.

The chain uses TRBV11-3 and TRBJ2-2; the D gene could be TRBD1 or TRBD2 (5 bases each). The CDR3 is made up of 15 amino acids. Germline loops: CDR1 SGHNT, CDR2 YENEEA. V was clipped by 1 base and J by 6 bases, with 12 bases between them. The CDR3 reads CASSLGGTTAGELFF. Here the CDR3 DNA reads TGTGCCAGCAGCTTAGGAGGGACCACGGCCGGGGAGCTGTTTTTT.

This CDR3 reads CASSTGTSGRKTQYF. The CDR3 DNA reads TGTGCCAGTAGTACCGGGACTAGCGGGAGAAAGACCCAGTACTTC. V is TRBV19 and J is TRBJ2-5; the match to TRBD2 covers 14 bases. Looked up from germline, CDR1 is LNHDA and CDR2 is SQIVND (reference sequence). The CDR3 contains 15 residues. V shed 4 bases and J 6 bases; nucleotides not matched to a gene: 4. The full variable domain, with the rest looked up from reference TRBV19 and TRBJ2-5, is DGGITQSPKYLFRKEGQNVTLSCEQNLNHDAMYWYRQDPGQGLRLIYYSQIVNDFQKGDIAEGYSVSREKKESFPLTVTSAQKNPTAFYLCASSTGTSGRKTQYFGPGTRLLVL.

This rearrangement joins TRBV6-2 or TRBV6-3 to TRBJ1-5; TRBD1 aligns across 9 bases. Germline V gene data show CDR1 as MNHEY and CDR2 as SVGEGT. V lost 4 bases, J lost 0 bases, and 16 bases stayed unmatched. This CDR3 contains 20 residues. The CDR3 spells CASSWVRGQGHLHSNQPQHF. CDR3 coding DNA: TGTGCCAGCAGTTGGGTGAGGGGACAGGGCCACCTCCATAGCAATCAGCCCCAGCATTTT.

The genes are TRBV11-2 and TRBJ2-7, with D tentatively TRBD2 (5 bases). V was clipped by 5 bases and J by 4 bases, with 9 bases between them. CDR1 is SGHAT and CDR2 is FQNNGV in the germline V gene. The CDR3 length is 12 residues. CDR3 nucleotide sequence: TGTGCCAGCAGCCCGACGGGGTACGAGCAGTACTTC. Encoded protein: CASSPTGYEQYF.

V usage is TRBV6-5 and J usage is TRBJ1-2; TRBD1 agrees at 9 bases. The CDR3 loop spans 14 amino acids. Germline V gene sequence: CDR1 MNHEY, CDR2 SVGAGI. Trimming cost V 4 bases and J 6 bases; bases outside gene matches: 6. CDR3 amino acids: CASSWTGARDGYTF. The DNA for the CDR3 is TGTGCCAGCAGTTGGACAGGGGCACGGGATGGCTACACCTTC.

The chain has TRBV11-2 and TRBJ1-2, with D hard to call. This CDR3 comprises 12 residues. The V end lost 3 bases, the J end lost 6 bases, and 8 bases lay between the germline ends. From germline, CDR1 is SGHAT and CDR2 FQNNGV. CDR3 region: CASSFIGNGYTF. In DNA, the CDR3 is TGTGCCAGCAGCTTTATTGGGAATGGCTACACCTTC.

The V gene is TRBV11-2, the J gene TRBJ1-2; no clear D. With 2 bases removed from V and 0 bases from J, the gap between germline ends came to 13 bases. Germline loops: CDR1 SGHAT, CDR2 FQNNGV. This CDR3 contains 16 residues. The CDR3 region has the DNA TGTGCCAGCAGCTTATATTTGGGCAGCGCTAACTATGGCTACACCTTC. Its translation is CASSLYLGSANYGYTF. Complete variable domain (other parts from reference TRBV11-2 and TRBJ1-2): EAGVAQSPRYKIIEKRQSVAFWCNPISGHATLYWYQQILGQGPKLLIQFQNNGVVDDSQLPKDRFSAERLKGVDSTLKIQPAKLEDSAVYLCASSLYLGSANYGYTFGSGTRLTVV.

With respect to this clone: The same CDR3 arises from other DNA sequences in this sample as well. The V and J genes are TRBV7-2 and TRBJ1-3; 8 bases align to TRBD1. Germline CDR1 and CDR2: SGHTA and FQGNSA. CDR3 size: 15 residues. Unmatched junction bases numbered 3, after V lost 5 bases and J lost 0 bases. In nucleotides, the CDR3 is TGTGCCAGCAGCGCAACAGGGGGCTCTGGAAACACCATATATTTT. Encoded protein: CASSATGGSGNTIYF.

The chain couples TRBV6-1 to TRBJ1-2, with D possibly TRBD1 on 6 matching bases. In germline, CDR1 is MNHNS, CDR2 SASEGT. The CDR3 runs 15 residues. V lost 2 bases and J 5 bases, leaving 15 bases between the germline ends. Written as DNA, the CDR3 is TGTGCCAGCAGTGAAAACAGGGATGGTCGGTATGGCTACACCTTC. The encoded protein is CASSENRDGRYGYTF.

V usage is TRBV29-1 and J usage is TRBJ2-7; the match to TRBD1 covers 10 bases. The length of the CDR3 is 12 residues. CDR1 is SQVTM, CDR2 ANQGSEA, per germline. With V trimmed by 6 bases and J by 5 bases, 4 bases remained unmatched. Here the CDR3 DNA reads TGCAGCGTCGGGACAGGGGTCCACGAGCAGTACTTC. Its protein product is CSVGTGVHEQYF.

The chain is built from TRBV18 and TRBJ2-5; perhaps TRBD1 as D (6 bases). From germline, CDR1 is KGHSH and CDR2 LQKENI. V lost 6 bases and J lost 3, with 11 bases in between. This CDR3 has 13 amino acids. The CDR3 nucleotides are TGTGCCAGCTCGAGACAGGACAAAGAGACCCAGTACTTC. As protein: CASSRQDKETQYF.

The chain is built from TRBV5-1 and TRBJ2-2, with D tentatively TRBD1 or TRBD2 (5 bases each). The CDR3 loop spans 16 amino acids. The germline V gene has CDR1 SGHRS and CDR2 YFSETQ. V lost 4 bases to trimming and J lost 8 bases, with 21 bases between them. The CDR3 DNA is TGCGCCAGCAGCCCACCGGCCGGGGCCCCCAAGGGGGAGCTGTTTTTT. It specifies CASSPPAGAPKGELFF.

The V gene is TRBV19, the J gene TRBJ2-7, with 11 bases fitting TRBD1. V shed 2 bases and J 6 bases; nucleotides not matched to a gene: 9. Germline CDR1 is LNHDA and CDR2 is SQIVND (reference sequence). This CDR3 region has 16 residues. In DNA form, the CDR3 reads TGTGCCAGTAGTATATCCCGGACAGGGGGCGGAGGCGAGCAGTACTTC. The encoded protein is CASSISRTGGGGEQYF.

The chain carries TRBV11-2 and TRBJ2-7, with TRBD1 as a possible D gene (6 bases). V lost 5 bases and J 10 bases, leaving 9 bases between the germline ends. The CDR3 contains 10 residues. Germline V gene data show CDR1 as SGHAT and CDR2 as FQNNGV. The CDR3 region has the DNA TGTGCCAGCAGCCGGACAGCACAGTACTTC. Protein product: CASSRTAQYF.

The chain recombines TRBV27 with TRBJ1-2; TRBD1 aligns across 7 bases. The length of the CDR3 is 15 residues. V shed 3 bases and J 0 bases; nucleotides not matched to a gene: 4. Germline lookup yields CDR1 MNHEY and CDR2 SMNVEV (reference sequence). CDR3 nucleotide sequence: TGTGCCAGCAGTTTTGCAGACAGGGCTAACTATGGCTACACCTTC. Its translation is CASSFADRANYGYTF.

The CDR3 DNA reads TGTGCCAGCAGCCAAGGGAGCGGGAGGGCCAACACCGGGGAGCTGTTTTTT. This encodes CASSQGSGRANTGELFF. The rearrangement links TRBV4-2 to TRBJ2-2; TRBD2 matches at 10 bases. Germline V lookup: CDR1 LGHNA, CDR2 YNFKEQ. The CDR3 runs 17 residues. V shed 1 base and J 2 bases; nucleotides not matched to a gene: 4.

This chain connects TRBV25-1 to TRBJ2-7, with TRBD2 identical over 8 bases. The V gene end was trimmed by 10 bases and the J gene end by 0 bases; junction bases not matched to a gene: 11. Germline assignment: CDR1 MGHDK and CDR2 SYGVNS. The CDR3 has 15 amino acids. CDR3 residues: CATSGGRGDSYEQYF. The CDR3 nucleotides read TGTGCCACCTCGGGGGGGCGGGGGGACTCCTACGAGCAGTACTTC.

The chain uses TRBV21-1 and TRBJ1-6. TRBV21-1 is designated a pseudogene. This CDR3 contains 12 residues. CDR3 sequence reads: CASSKGVSPLHF. The CDR3 DNA follows: TGTGCCAGCAGCAAAGGGGTTTCACCCCTCCACTTT.

The gene calls are TRBV6-5 and TRBJ2-7; tentatively, D is TRBD2 (5 bases). CDR3 length equals 15 residues. From germline, CDR1 is MNHEY and CDR2 SVGAGI. V was shortened by 0 bases and J by 6 bases, with 15 bases between the two germline ends. The CDR3 DNA follows: TGTGCCAGCAGTTACTCCAAACGGGTAGGAGGCGAGCAGTACTTC. Protein: CASSYSKRVGGEQYF.

This clone has only a few counts. The chain is built from TRBV29-1 and TRBJ1-2; TRBD1 might be the D (6 bases). V was pared by 7 bases and J by 5 bases, with 11 bases between. Germline CDR1 reads SQVTM; CDR2 reads ANQGSEA. There are 11 residues in the CDR3. The CDR3 sequence is CSAATGYGYTF. The CDR3 DNA follows: TGCAGCGCCGCGACAGGTTATGGCTACACCTTC.

V and J are TRBV9 and TRBJ1-3; possible D gene TRBD1, 5 bases. Trimming stripped 2 bases from V and 0 bases from J, with 9 bases between. The CDR3 is 15 residues long. CDR1 and CDR2 from the germline V gene are SGDLS and YYNGEE. CDR3 residues: CASSVDSHSGNTIYF. CDR3 coding DNA: TGTGCCAGCAGCGTCGACAGCCACTCTGGAAACACCATATATTTT.

This chain joins TRBV3-1 (or the pseudogene TRBV3-2) and TRBJ1-5; 7 bases align to TRBD1. Trimming at V came to 3 bases and at J to 0 bases, leaving 2 bases not matched to a gene. Germline lookup yields CDR1 LGHDT and CDR2 YNNKEL (reference sequence). The CDR3 extends over 15 amino acids. DNA of the CDR3: TGTGCCAGCAGCCACACAGGGGTTAGCAATCAGCCCCAGCATTTT. Amino acid sequence: CASSHTGVSNQPQHF.

The rearrangement joins TRBV28 to TRBJ2-3; D is perhaps TRBD1 (9 bases). V lost 5 bases, J lost 5 bases, and 23 bases lay in between. The CDR3 runs 17 residues. The germline gives CDR1 MDHEN, CDR2 SYDVKM. This chain's CDR3 is CASSTGGGTGPQDTQYF. CDR3 nucleotides: TGTGCCAGCAGTACCGGGGGGGGGACAGGGCCACAAGATACGCAGTATTTT.

J is TRBJ2-7 and V is TRBV19, with D possibly being TRBD2 (6 bases). CDR1 is LNHDA and CDR2 is SQIVND in the germline V gene (reference sequence). The CDR3 runs 15 residues. With 3 bases removed from V and 4 bases from J, the gap between germline ends came to 16 bases. The CDR3 reads CASSIDGGIPYEQYF. CDR3 nucleotides: TGTGCCAGTAGTATTGATGGGGGGATACCTTACGAGCAGTACTTC. The variable domain in full, completed from reference TRBV19 and TRBJ2-7, reads DGGITQSPKYLFRKEGQNVTLSCEQNLNHDAMYWYRQDPGQGLRLIYYSQIVNDFQKGDIAEGYSVSREKKESFPLTVTSAQKNPTAFYLCASSIDGGIPYEQYFGPGTRLTVT.

The chain uses TRBV3-1 (or the pseudogene TRBV3-2) and TRBJ2-7; the D gene is possibly TRBD1 (6 bases). V was trimmed by 1 base and J by 4 bases, leaving 17 bases between them. CDR1 and CDR2 from the germline V gene are LGHDT and YNNKEL (reference sequence). This CDR3 contains 16 residues. CDR3 nucleotide sequence: TGTGCCAGCAGCCAAGCCCTCGTAGTCAGGGGATACGAGCAGTACTTC. Translating gives CASSQALVVRGYEQYF.

This clone was observed a handful of times. The chain combines TRBV10-1 with TRBJ2-1; 7 nucleotides agree with TRBD2. CDR1 WNHNN and CDR2 SYGVQD come from the germline V gene (reference sequence). This CDR3 spans 15 amino acids. Trimming at V came to 5 bases and at J to 7 bases, leaving 11 bases not matched to a gene. The DNA of the CDR3 is TGCGCCAGCAGTAGGACTAGACAAGGGTGGAATGAGCAGTTCTTC. It codes for CASSRTRQGWNEQFF.